One sample yielded the 17 T cell receptor beta chains listed below, sequenced in a study of breast tumors, draining lymph nodes, adjacent tissues. TCRdb re-derived calls from the multiplex PCR reads in MiXCR, one entry per CDR3 protein. The table records 17,000 or so distinct CDR3 sequences, about 64% of them present only once. Material for sequencing was tumor-adjacent breast tissue. These receptors were collected from a female donor with breast cancer. Some clones in this sample may be carry-over from other donors' samples.

This chain uses TRBV5-1 with TRBJ1-6, with 8 bases identical to TRBD1. V shed 5 bases, J shed 7 bases, and the junction held 5 bases outside the gene matches. Germline V gives CDR1 SGHRS, CDR2 YFSETQ. The CDR3 has 14 residues. CDR3 protein: CASRQGQENSPLHF. The CDR3, as DNA: TGCGCCAGCAGGCAGGGACAGGAGAATTCACCCCTCCACTTT. Together with reference TRBV5-1 and TRBJ1-6, the CDR3 gives the full variable domain: KAGVTQTPRYLIKTRGQQVTLSCSPISGHRSVSWYQQTPGQGLQFLFEYFSETQRNKGNFPGRFSGRQFSNSRSEMNVSTLELGDSALYLCASRQGQENSPLHFGNGTRLTVT.

The gene calls are TRBV9 and TRBJ1-5; D possibly corresponds to TRBD1 (6 bases). Germline V lookup: CDR1 SGDLS, CDR2 YYNGEE. The CDR3 is made up of 12 amino acids. V lost 3 bases, J lost 7 bases, and 8 bases lay in between. CDR3 sequence (DNA): TGTGCCAGCAGCGAGGGGGGACAGCCCCAGCATTTT. It is translated as CASSEGGQPQHF. The whole variable domain, filled in from reference TRBV9 and TRBJ1-5, reads DSGVTQTPKHLITATGQRVTLRCSPRSGDLSVYWYQQSLDQGLQFLIQYYNGEERAKGNILERFSAQQFPDLHSELNLSSLELGDSALYFCASSEGGQPQHFGDGTRLSIL.

The rearrangement links TRBV20-1 to TRBJ2-7; D not resolved. V shed 0 bases and J shed 2 bases, with 14 bases lying between them. CDR1 and CDR2 (germline): DFQATT, SNEGSKA (reference sequence). The CDR3 sequence is 15 residues long. DNA for the CDR3: TGCAGTGCTAGAGACCCGGGCAGACCAGCCTACGAGCAGTACTTC. This sequence encodes CSARDPGRPAYEQYF.

In its sample, this clonotype ranks as medium-sized. The chain employs TRBV10-3 and TRBJ1-2, with 9 nucleotides matching TRBD1. Germline V lookup: CDR1 ENHRY, CDR2 SYGVKD. The CDR3 sequence is 18 residues long. V was pared by 1 base and J by 4 bases, with 13 bases of the junction left unmatched. CDR3 sequence reads: CAISEFILLGQGVYGYTF. The CDR3 DNA reads as TGTGCCATCAGTGAGTTTATCCTATTGGGACAGGGCGTCTATGGCTACACCTTC.

This clonotype was observed at least ten times. The chain couples TRBV18 to TRBJ1-3; the D gene is possibly TRBD1 (5 bases). V lost 0 bases to trimming and J lost 7 bases, with 13 bases between them. Germline lookup yields CDR1 KGHSH and CDR2 LQKENI. This CDR3 spans 15 amino acids. The CDR3 loop is CASSPPARVSNTIYF. DNA for the CDR3: TGTGCCAGCTCACCACCGGCCAGGGTCTCGAACACCATATATTTT.

Comments on this clonotype: This may be a read error: a much more frequent sequence differs by one nucleotide. The V gene is TRBV6-2 or TRBV6-3, the J gene TRBJ1-1; 8 bases match TRBD1. The length of the CDR3 is 15 residues. From germline, CDR1 is MNHEY and CDR2 SVGEGT. After removal of 5 bases from V and 2 bases from J, the junction contained 7 bases not matched to a gene. The CDR3 is CASSDTGQGNTEAFF. The CDR3 bases are TGTGCCAGCAGTGACACCGGACAGGGAAACACTGAAGCTTTCTTT.

This chain connects TRBV27 to TRBJ1-1; D gene uncertain. Germline CDR1 is MNHEY and CDR2 is SMNVEV (reference sequence). This CDR3 has 16 amino acids. V lost 6 bases and J 1 base, leaving 18 bases between the germline ends. CDR3 nucleotides: TGTGCCAGCAGCCCACGCGGCTGGGGAGGGAACACTGAAGCTTTCTTT. Its protein product is CASSPRGWGGNTEAFF.

The CDR3 sequence: CSARVAGVGQETQYF. CDR3 bases: TGCAGTGCTAGAGTTGCGGGAGTCGGGCAAGAGACCCAGTACTTC. This sequence joins TRBV20-1 and TRBJ2-5; 7 positions agree with TRBD2. The CDR3 runs 15 residues. With 1 base clipped from V and 2 bases from J, the junction kept 7 bases outside the gene matches. Germline CDR1 reads DFQATT; CDR2 reads SNEGSKA (reference sequence).

Ten or more counts support this clonotype. J is TRBJ1-2 and V is TRBV6-1; D unclear. Trimming stripped 2 bases from V and 5 bases from J, with 9 bases between. The CDR3 is 13 residues long. The germline gives CDR1 MNHNS, CDR2 SASEGT. The CDR3 spells CASSESKGYGYTF. CDR3 coding DNA: TGTGCCAGCAGTGAATCGAAAGGGTATGGCTACACCTTC.

This clonotype occurred many times. A read error is likely, as this CDR3 ends without the conserved phenylalanine or tryptophan. The rearrangement links TRBV14 to TRBJ2-5, with 7 nucleotides matching TRBD2. CDR1 is SGHDN, CDR2 FVKESK, per germline. The CDR3 length is 13 residues. The junction had 9 bases not matched to a gene; V was cut back by 4 bases and J by 10 bases. The CDR3 DNA reads TGTGCCAGCAGCCCAGGACTAGGCCGGGGCCAGTACTCC. It yields the protein CASSPGLGRGQYS.

V gene TRBV4-3 combines with J gene TRBJ2-3, with TRBD2 matching 16 bases. The CDR3 has 17 amino acids. The germline V gene has CDR1 LGHNA and CDR2 YSLEER. The junction had 4 bases not matched to a gene; V was cut back by 4 bases and J by 3 bases. As DNA, the CDR3 is TGCGCCAGCAGCCTCGGGACTAGCGGGAGGGGGACAGATACGCAGTATTTT. Amino acid sequence: CASSLGTSGRGTDTQYF.

The chain carries TRBV11-2 and TRBJ1-3, with D possibly matching TRBD1 (5 bases). This CDR3 has 13 residues. CDR1 is SGHAT, CDR2 FQNNGV, per germline. V dropped 6 bases and J dropped 7 bases, with 13 bases sitting between them. The CDR3 DNA follows: TGTGCCAGCAGTTGGGGCCAGATGAACACCATATATTTT. Amino acids: CASSWGQMNTIYF.

The genes are TRBV7-8 and TRBJ2-7, with D perhaps matching TRBD1 (5 bases). Trimming removed 5 bases at V and 4 bases at J, with 12 bases between. Germline V lookup: CDR1 SGHVS, CDR2 FQNEAQ. CDR3 length: 13 amino acids. The CDR3 region has the DNA TGTGCCAGCAGCCTAAGACAGTCTTACGAGCAGTACTTC. This codes for CASSLRQSYEQYF.

This clonotype has a count of ten or more. V gene TRBV6-4 combines with J gene TRBJ2-2; TRBD1 aligns across 8 bases. Germline trimming cut 5 bases from V and 1 base from J; bases unmatched to any gene: 6. The CDR3 covers 16 residues. Germline lookup yields CDR1 MRHNA and CDR2 SNTAGT. CDR3 nucleotides: TGTGCCAGCAGTCCACAGGGGGAGGTGAACACCGGGGAGCTGTTTTTT. Translating it yields CASSPQGEVNTGELFF.

The V and J genes are TRBV2 and TRBJ2-1; no clear D gene. V lost 8 bases and J 6 bases, leaving 11 bases between the germline ends. Germline loops: CDR1 SNHLY, CDR2 FYNNEI. The CDR3 length is 12 residues. CDR3: CASRTTGNEQFF. In DNA, the CDR3 is TGTGCCAGCCGTACTACGGGCAATGAGCAGTTCTTC. Filled out from reference TRBV2 and TRBJ2-1, the complete variable domain reads EPEVTQTPSHQVTQMGQEVILRCVPISNHLYFYWYRQILGQKVEFLVSFYNNEISEKSEIFDDQFSVERPDGSNFTLKIRSTKLEDSAMYFCASRTTGNEQFFGPGTRLTVL.

This clonotype is large within its sample. The chain is built from TRBV7-9 and TRBJ1-4; D is perhaps TRBD1 (6 bases). This CDR3 is 13 amino acids long. Germline CDR1 and CDR2: SEHNR and FQNEAQ (reference sequence). Deletions cut 9 bases from V and 1 base from J, with 9 bases between. CDR3 in DNA: TGTGCCAGTCAGGGGAGAACTAATGAAAAACTGTTTTTT. As protein: CASQGRTNEKLFF.

About this clonotype: The junction departs from the called germline gene at one end, perhaps through a read error. The gene calls are TRBV7-7 and TRBJ2-5; the D gene could be TRBD1 or TRBD2 (5 bases each). The CDR3 sequence is 12 residues long. Germline CDR1 SSHAT, CDR2 FNYEAQ (reference sequence). The CDR3 nucleotides read TGTGCTAGCAGCTTAGGGACGGGGACCCAGTACTTC. Translation gives CASSLGTGTQYF.